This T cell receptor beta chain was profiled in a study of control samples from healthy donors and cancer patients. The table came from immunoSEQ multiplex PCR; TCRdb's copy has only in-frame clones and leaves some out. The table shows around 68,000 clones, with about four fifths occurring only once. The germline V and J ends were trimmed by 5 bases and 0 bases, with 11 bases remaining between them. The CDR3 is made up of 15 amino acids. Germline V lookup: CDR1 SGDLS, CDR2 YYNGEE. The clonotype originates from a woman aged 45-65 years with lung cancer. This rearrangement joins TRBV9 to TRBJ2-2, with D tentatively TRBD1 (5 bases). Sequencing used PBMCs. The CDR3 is CASSLDSANTGELFF. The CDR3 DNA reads TGTGCCAGCAGTTTAGACAGCGCGAACACCGGGGAGCTGTTTTTT.